This is a list of T cell receptor beta chains from one sample in a study of CD8 T cells in ankylosing spondylitis. TCRdb passed the 5' RACE reads through MiXCR, listing each CDR3 protein once. The data show about 540,000 distinct CDR3 sequences, roughly 13% seen once. The sample was blood, either unsorted or a sorted T cell fraction (not recorded which). These receptors were obtained from a male donor with ankylosing spondylitis. CDR3s include the opening cysteine and the closing phenylalanine or tryptophan. D genes are given only for firm matches. Rows may omit the clone size; those that give it use once, few, many or a size class.

v_gene	j_gene	abundance	d_gene	CDR3aa	CDR3nt
TRBV20-1	TRBJ1-2	few	.	CSASTVYGYTF	TGCAGTGCTAGTACAGTCTATGGCTACACCTTC
TRBV2	TRBJ1-1	few	.	CASSGYKNTEAFF	TGTGCCAGCAGTGGTTATAAGAACACTGAAGCTTTCTTT
TRBV12-3/TRBV12-4	TRBJ2-3	.	TRBD2	CASRSGTSVLSTDTQYF	TGTGCCAGCAGGTCCGGGACTAGCGTTCTCAGCACAGATACGCAGTATTTT
TRBV12-3/TRBV12-4	TRBJ2-1	few	.	CASALTGRGSYNEQFF	TGTGCCAGCGCCTTAACTGGGAGGGGGTCCTACAATGAGCAGTTCTTC
TRBV4-1	TRBJ2-3	.	.	CASSQLPSSDTQYF	TGCGCCAGCAGCCAACTGCCCAGCTCAGATACGCAGTATTTT
TRBV12-3/TRBV12-4	TRBJ2-3	.	TRBD2	CASRKAGSLDTQYF	TGTGCCAGCAGAAAAGCGGGGTCATTAGATACGCAGTATTTT
TRBV5-1	TRBJ2-7	.	TRBD1	CASMRDRGSYEQYF	TGCGCCAGCATGCGGGACAGGGGATCCTACGAGCAGTACTTC
TRBV11-3	TRBJ2-2	.	.	CASSLLLNTGELFF	TGTGCCAGCAGCTTATTACTGAACACCGGGGAGCTGTTTTTT
TRBV3-1	TRBJ1-2	many	TRBD1	CASSQPGQGATGYTF	TGTGCCAGCAGCCAACCGGGACAGGGGGCTACTGGCTACACCTTC
TRBV7-9	TRBJ2-4	.	.	CASSAADLAKNIQYF	TGTGCCAGCAGTGCTGCGGATCTAGCCAAAAACATTCAGTACTTC
TRBV4-1	TRBJ2-3	.	.	CASSQDRTVADTQYF	TGCGCCAGCAGCCAAGATCGTACGGTGGCAGATACGCAGTATTTT
TRBV20-1	TRBJ2-5	.	TRBD2	CSASLRGDLQYF	TGCAGTGCTAGCCTTCGGGGGGACCTCCAGTACTTC
TRBV12-3/TRBV12-4	TRBJ1-1	many	.	CASSLDRGYTEAFF	TGTGCCAGCAGTTTAGACCGAGGGTACACTGAAGCTTTCTTT
TRBV5-1	TRBJ2-2	many	.	CASSGRGNTGELFF	TGCGCCAGCAGCGGTAGGGGCAACACCGGGGAGCTGTTTTTT
TRBV4-1	TRBJ2-1	many	.	CASSQNYGRDGQFF	TGCGCCAGCAGTCAGAATTATGGCCGGGACGGGCAGTTCTTC
TRBV7-6	TRBJ1-2	few	.	CASSLPQGVGYTF	TGTGCCAGCAGCTTACCACAGGGAGTTGGCTACACCTTC
TRBV7-9	TRBJ1-2	few	TRBD1	CASSLEDRGFVGYTF	TGTGCCAGCAGCTTAGAAGACAGGGGGTTTGTAGGCTACACCTTC
TRBV10-3	TRBJ1-2	.	TRBD1	CAISPGTAYGYTF	TGTGCCATCAGCCCCGGGACAGCCTATGGCTACACCTTC
TRBV11-2	TRBJ1-5	.	.	CASSSTGSQPQHF	TGTGCCAGCAGCTCTACAGGGAGTCAGCCCCAGCATTTT
TRBV6-2/TRBV6-3	TRBJ2-1	few	.	CASSGQTYNNEQFF	TGTGCCAGCAGCGGACAGACCTATAACAATGAGCAGTTCTTC
TRBV29-1	TRBJ1-3	few	.	CSVESGFVGNTIYF	TGCAGCGTTGAGTCGGGGTTTGTTGGAAACACCATATATTTT
TRBV7-2	TRBJ1-2	.	.	CASSELPGNSGYTF	TGTGCCAGCAGCGAATTACCGGGAAACTCTGGCTACACCTTC
TRBV12-3/TRBV12-4	TRBJ2-2	few	.	CASSPTRDEGELFF	TGTGCCAGCAGTCCGACCCGGGATGAGGGGGAGCTGTTTTTT
TRBV29-1	TRBJ2-5	.	TRBD1	CSVKDSGTGDQETQYF	TGCAGCGTTAAGGATTCCGGGACAGGGGACCAAGAGACCCAGTACTTC
TRBV7-9	TRBJ1-2	.	.	CASSLDSSGYGYTF	TGTGCCAGCAGCTTAGACTCGTCAGGCTATGGCTACACCTTC
TRBV7-6	TRBJ2-1	.	.	CASSPEGPGAQIF	TGTGCCAGCAGCCCAGAGGGTCCGGGCGCCCAGATCTTC
TRBV7-9	TRBJ2-1	few	TRBD2	CASSPPSRLAGGEQFF	TGTGCCAGCAGCCCCCCAAGTAGACTAGCGGGAGGTGAGCAGTTCTTC
TRBV5-1	TRBJ1-2	.	.	CATSLNAEFTRGYTF	TGCGCCACCTCTCTTAACGCGGAATTTACTAGGGGCTACACCTTC
TRBV3-1	TRBJ2-1	.	.	CASSPLARGAQLNEQFF	TGTGCCAGCAGCCCACTTGCCAGGGGGGCACAATTGAATGAGCAGTTCTTC
TRBV20-1	TRBJ1-1	few	TRBD1	CSALAGTGGANTEAFF	TGCAGTGCTCTGGCCGGGACAGGGGGCGCGAACACTGAAGCTTTCTTT
TRBV20-1	TRBJ1-4	.	.	CSASPIANEKLFF	TGCAGTGCTAGCCCCATTGCTAATGAAAAACTGTTTTTT
TRBV5-1	TRBJ1-2	few	.	CASSLGGGAGYTF	TGCGCCAGCAGCTTGGGGGGTGGTGCTGGCTACACCTTC
TRBV10-3	TRBJ2-7	few	.	CAISDPTRDEQYF	TGTGCCATCAGTGACCCTACTAGAGACGAGCAGTACTTC
TRBV5-1	TRBJ1-2	few	.	CASSLAPGGLDGYTF	TGCGCCAGCAGCTTGGCCCCGGGAGGGCTAGATGGCTACACCTTC
TRBV11-2	TRBJ2-3	few	TRBD2	CASSLVAGTLADTQYF	TGTGCCAGCAGCTTAGTAGCGGGAACATTGGCAGATACGCAGTATTTT
TRBV5-1	TRBJ1-2	.	TRBD1	CASSWDRVVGYTF	TGCGCCAGCAGCTGGGACAGGGTGGTAGGCTACACCTTC
TRBV7-2	TRBJ2-1	.	TRBD2	CASSSRTSGGGLEQFF	TGTGCCAGCAGCTCCCGGACTAGCGGAGGGGGTCTTGAGCAGTTCTTC
TRBV7-9	TRBJ2-5	many	.	CASSLRGGEETQYF	TGTGCCAGCAGCTTACGGGGAGGAGAAGAGACCCAGTACTTC
TRBV7-2	TRBJ2-5	many	.	CASSPAGKETQYF	TGTGCCAGCAGCCCAGCGGGCAAAGAGACCCAGTACTTC
TRBV29-1	TRBJ2-5	few	.	CSVELGREETQYF	TGCAGCGTTGAACTAGGACGGGAAGAGACCCAGTACTTC
TRBV7-9	TRBJ2-3	few	.	CASSPQGWMTDTQYF	TGTGCCAGCAGCCCTCAGGGATGGATGACAGATACGCAGTATTTT
TRBV27	TRBJ2-1	few	TRBD2	CASSSSGRHEQFF	TGTGCCAGCAGTTCCAGCGGGAGGCATGAGCAGTTCTTC
TRBV12-3/TRBV12-4	TRBJ2-1	.	.	CASSFYPPSAISYNEQFF	TGTGCCAGCAGTTTTTACCCCCCCAGCGCCATCTCCTACAATGAGCAGTTCTTC
TRBV28	TRBJ2-1	.	TRBD1	CASSEPTGGRYNEQFF	TGTGCCAGCAGCGAGCCTACAGGGGGGCGGTACAATGAGCAGTTCTTC
TRBV5-1	TRBJ2-6	.	TRBD1	CASVTGGTSGANVLTF	TGCGCCAGCGTGACAGGGGGCACCTCTGGGGCCAACGTCCTGACTTTC
TRBV4-1	TRBJ2-2	.	.	CASSLLGGLNTGELFF	TGCGCCAGCAGCCTACTCGGGGGCTTGAACACCGGGGAGCTGTTTTTT
TRBV5-1	TRBJ2-1	few	TRBD2	CASSLVSREGQFF	TGCGCCAGCAGCTTGGTATCTCGGGAGGGGCAGTTCTTC
TRBV13	TRBJ2-7	many	.	CASSPSSVAHEQYF	TGTGCCAGCAGCCCCTCGTCCGTTGCCCACGAGCAGTACTTC
TRBV7-2	TRBJ2-7	many	TRBD2	CASSLGGSAGAYEQYF	TGTGCCAGCAGCTTAGGAGGCTCGGCGGGAGCCTACGAGCAGTACTTC
TRBV24-1	TRBJ2-1	.	TRBD1	CATSDPAGGQAVNEQFF	TGTGCCACCAGTGATCCGGCCGGGGGACAGGCGGTGAATGAGCAGTTCTTC
TRBV6-5	TRBJ2-2	.	.	CASSYTSVDFSTGELFF	TGTGCCAGCAGTTACACGTCGGTGGATTTTAGCACCGGGGAGCTGTTTTTT
TRBV15	TRBJ2-3	.	.	CATSRDPSVRTDTQYF	TGTGCCACCAGCAGAGATCCGAGCGTTCGCACAGATACGCAGTATTTT
TRBV7-2	TRBJ2-1	many	TRBD1	CASSSRTGRSYNEQFF	TGTGCCAGCAGCTCGAGGACAGGTCGATCCTACAATGAGCAGTTCTTC